Described below is a single T cell receptor (beta chain) sequence and its context. Its antigen target is currently unknown. Per-base qualities were not stored, and no clone one base away is much larger. Genomic DNA was extracted with the Qiagen DNeasy kit from unsorted PBMCs and from negatively selected CD4+ and CD8+ fractions. TCR beta CDR3 regions were amplified by immunoSEQ multiplex PCR using primers annealing to V and J segments. Amplification bias was minimized using a synthetic immune receptor repertoire, and residual bias was removed computationally after sequencing. Processing in the source paper ran as follows. Custom Python scripts were used to quantify repertoire diversity as the Shannon entropy index. The unsorted, CD4+ and CD8+ repertoires were each analyzed separately, with the exception of combined analyses, where CD4+ and CD8+ sequences were merged in silico. Clonal expansion was defined as at least a 2-fold frequency increase after treatment relative to C1D1, with a pseudocount of 0.5 for undetected baseline clones. Singleton clones were defined as clones with 0 or 1 copy at C1D1, and non-singleton clones were defined as clones with 2 or more copies. By matching protein sequences in sorted samples from the same patient, clones expanded in unsorted samples were annotated as CD4+, CD8+ or unknown. Wilcoxon tests on paired samples were used to test changes in diversity from C1D1 to C4D1. Drawn from immuneACCESS, this table holds only the in-frame rearrangements with V and J called that TCRdb kept. Clones are partly lost; checked studies trace under half to an unresolved V gene and leave the rest unexplained. That table furnishes V, J and clone size, whereas the DNA furnished D and trimming. The sample yields approximately 25,000 clones; 84% were counted once. In total, the top ten clones hold approximately 1.8% of the sample.

According to the study, the label for this sample's time point signals: cycle 1 day 1 (C1D1), immediately before nivolumab initiation. Every trial patient had relapsed after autologous stem cell transplantation, and cohorts A, B and C differed in prior brentuximab vedotin exposure. A Miltenyi CD4+ T cell isolation kit was used for magnetic negative selection to purify CD4+ T cells from thawed PBMCs. The trial cohort included fewer than 65 patients with relapsed/refractory classical Hodgkin lymphoma, and each patient had a best overall response of complete response, partial response or progressive disease. Single-agent nivolumab was administered to trial patients in the multi-cohort phase II CheckMate 205 trial. An independent review committee assessed best overall response using the 2007 International Working Group response criteria. PBMCs from the trial were collected at three points: immediately before nivolumab initiation (C1D1), and during therapy at cycle 2 day 1 and cycle 4 day 1. Peripheral blood was collected in 8 mL Vacutainer Cell Preparation Tubes, from which PBMCs were isolated by centrifugation and then cryopreserved. Purified CD4+ and CD8+ fractions were generated only in cases for which an additional PBMC sample was available. On LS columns in a quadroMACS separator, the magnetically labelled cells were depleted, and the flow-through was collected as the purified fraction.

This entry is derived from a study of PD-1 blockade in classical Hodgkin lymphoma (dated by TCRdb to about 2020). At the level of the whole study: Nivolumab dosing was 3 mg/kg intravenously every 2 weeks, continuing until either disease progression or unacceptable toxicity. The study used CyTOF and TCR beta sequencing to define a peripheral blood immune signature of response to PD-1 blockade in classical Hodgkin lymphoma.

Findings and caveats that apply to the study as a whole: Diversity was lower in patients who began nivolumab less than 1 year after ASCT, so these patients were left out of later analyses to avoid confounding by immune reconstitution. The study covered only a single clinical trial cohort, and the causes of the repertoire differences, possibly disease activity or prior therapy, were still not defined. Trial patients with a complete response had baseline diversity similar to that of newly diagnosed patients, while partial responders and progressors had significantly lower diversity. Newly diagnosed patients were reported to have lower baseline TCR diversity than healthy donors, and relapsed/refractory patients were reported to have lower baseline TCR diversity still. CD4+ but not CD8+ TCR diversity rose significantly by C4D1 (p=0.0027 vs p=0.16), most apparent in complete responders (p=0.02).

Sequences were derived from CD4+ T cells from blood, sampled at baseline. This receptor was taken from a human donor with classical Hodgkin lymphoma.

The CDR3 amino acid sequence is: CASSQVGQGVRNEQFF. The nucleotide sequence is TGTGCCAGCAGCCAAGTCGGACAGGGGGTAAGAAATGAGCAGTTCTTC. Recombination connected TRBV4-2 to TRBJ2-1, with 10 bases in between that match TRBD1. At the junction V is shortened by 1 base and J by 7 bases; bases outside the gene matches: 7. CDR1 and CDR2, looked up from the germline V gene, are LGHNA and YNFKEQ. The CDR3, from cysteine to phenylalanine, totals 16 residues. Only the CDR3 DNA is retained, 48 bases long and in frame from the first base.